The rows below give T cell receptor beta chains drawn from one sample of a study of control samples from healthy donors and cancer patients. Sequencing was performed with immunoSEQ multiplex PCR; in TCRdb, only in-frame clones are kept and a portion is missing. The profile shows about 140,000 clones, roughly 94% of them singletons. The sample taken for sequencing was blood. The origin of the receptors is a man aged 35-49 years in good health. Each CDR3 is given with its conserved first and last residue. D genes are given only for firm matches. Size values are once, few and many counts, or a class for expanded clones, and some rows have none.

CDR3: CASSSRGSNEQFF
DNA: TGTGCCAGCTCATCTCGAGGATCCAATGAGCAGTTCTTC
size: NA
J: TRBJ2-1
D: NA
V: TRBV18

CDR3: CASSLFSGTGNSPLHF
DNA: TGTGCCAGCAGTTTATTCTCCGGGACAGGGAATTCACCCCTCCACTTT
size: NA
J: TRBJ1-6
D: TRBD1
V: TRBV27

CDR3: CASSYSPRGESYEQYF
DNA: TGTGCCAGCAGTTACAGTCCCAGGGGCGAGAGCTACGAGCAGTACTTC
size: NA
J: TRBJ2-7
D: NA
V: TRBV6-5

CDR3: CASSSKQGNNEKLFF
DNA: TGTGCCAGCAGTTCCAAGCAGGGGAATAATGAAAAACTGTTTTTT
size: NA
J: TRBJ1-4
D: NA
V: TRBV6-5

CDR3: CATSEPGLTTGELFF
DNA: TGTGCCACCAGTGAACCCGGACTCACCACCGGGGAGCTGTTTTTT
size: NA
J: TRBJ2-2
D: NA
V: TRBV24-1

CDR3: CASSLESRAGEAFF
DNA: TGTGCCAGCAGCTTGGAATCCAGGGCCGGAGAAGCTTTCTTT
size: NA
J: TRBJ1-1
D: NA
V: TRBV7-8

CDR3: CASSPWGPNTGELFF
DNA: TGTGCCAGCAGCCCCTGGGGCCCGAACACCGGGGAGCTGTTTTTT
size: NA
J: TRBJ2-2
D: NA
V: TRBV3-1/TRBV3-2

CDR3: CASSRLQGPHEKLFF
DNA: TGTGCCAGCAGCCGCCTACAGGGGCCCCACGAAAAACTGTTTTTT
size: NA
J: TRBJ1-4
D: TRBD1
V: TRBV6-5

CDR3: CASSVDGHGTPREQYF
DNA: TGTGCCAGCAGCGTCGACGGACACGGGACACCGAGGGAGCAGTACTTC
size: NA
J: TRBJ2-7
D: NA
V: TRBV9

CDR3: CASSLGTGPEGQYF
DNA: TGTGCCAGCAGCCTAGGGACAGGGCCCGAGGGGCAGTACTTC
size: few
J: TRBJ2-7
D: TRBD1
V: TRBV13

CDR3: CASLPGQGNYEQYF
DNA: TGTGCCAGCCTACCGGGACAGGGGAACTACGAGCAGTACTTC
size: NA
J: TRBJ2-7
D: TRBD1
V: TRBV25-1

CDR3: CASSPHLGAMLYDGYTF
DNA: TGTGCCAGCAGCCCCCATCTGGGGGCAATGTTATATGATGGCTACACCTTC
size: NA
J: TRBJ1-2
D: NA
V: TRBV7-2

CDR3: CASSFPGPYEQYF
DNA: TGTGCCAGCAGTTTTCCGGGACCATACGAGCAGTACTTC
size: NA
J: TRBJ2-7
D: NA
V: TRBV12-3/TRBV12-4

CDR3: CASSLGLAGATDTQYF
DNA: TGTGCCAGCTCATTGGGACTAGCGGGAGCCACAGATACGCAGTATTTT
size: NA
J: TRBJ2-3
D: TRBD2
V: TRBV18

CDR3: CASSPPRTVSMLGYTF
DNA: TGTGCCAGCAGCCCCCCCCGGACTGTTAGCATGTTGGGCTACACCTTC
size: NA
J: TRBJ1-2
D: NA
V: TRBV7-8

CDR3: CASRRDRQTGELFF
DNA: TGTGCCAGCAGACGGGACAGACAAACCGGGGAGCTGTTTTTT
size: NA
J: TRBJ2-2
D: TRBD1
V: TRBV6-4

CDR3: CASREQVGGGYTF
DNA: TGTGCCAGCAGGGAACAGGTCGGGGGCGGCTACACCTTC
size: NA
J: TRBJ1-2
D: NA
V: TRBV27

CDR3: CAGGTSGTDTQYF
DNA: TGTGCCGGGGGAACTAGCGGCACAGATACGCAGTATTTT
size: few
J: TRBJ2-3
D: TRBD2
V: TRBV3-1/TRBV3-2

CDR3: CSARVGGSGNQPQHF
DNA: TGCAGCGCCCGAGTAGGGGGCTCTGGCAATCAGCCCCAGCATTTT
size: NA
J: TRBJ1-5
D: TRBD1
V: TRBV29-1

CDR3: CASSLKGSDQPQHF
DNA: TGTGCCAGCAGCCTTAAAGGGAGTGATCAGCCCCAGCATTTT
size: NA
J: TRBJ1-5
D: NA
V: TRBV27

CDR3: CASSEVFGARDEKLFF
DNA: TGTGCCAGCAGTGAAGTTTTCGGGGCGAGGGATGAAAAACTGTTTTTT
size: few
J: TRBJ1-4
D: NA
V: TRBV6-1

CDR3: CASSLGGSSAYEQYF
DNA: TGTGCCAGCAGCTTAGGAGGCTCTAGCGCGTACGAGCAGTACTTC
size: NA
J: TRBJ2-7
D: NA
V: TRBV11-2

CDR3: CASSLPPLGRVYRNEQFF
DNA: TGTGCCAGCAGCTTACCTCCTCTGGGGCGCGTCTACAGGAATGAGCAGTTCTTC
size: NA
J: TRBJ2-1
D: NA
V: TRBV11-2

CDR3: CASIGGLAGETPEFF
DNA: TGTGCCAGCATCGGAGGTCTAGCGGGGGAAACCCCCGAGTTCTTC
size: NA
J: TRBJ2-1
D: TRBD2
V: TRBV28

CDR3: CASRLLGQGGEAFF
DNA: TGTGCCAGTAGACTCCTTGGACAGGGAGGTGAAGCTTTCTTT
size: NA
J: TRBJ1-1
D: TRBD1
V: TRBV19

CDR3: CAISSLGRETQYF
DNA: TGTGCCATCAGTTCACTAGGCCGGGAGACCCAGTACTTC
size: NA
J: TRBJ2-5
D: NA
V: TRBV10-3

CDR3: CASSSETPTHQPQHF
DNA: TGTGCCAGCAGTTCCGAGACCCCCACCCATCAGCCCCAGCATTTT
size: NA
J: TRBJ1-5
D: NA
V: TRBV27

CDR3: CASSLFRGQETQYF
DNA: TGTGCCAGCAGTTTATTTCGGGGTCAAGAGACCCAGTACTTC
size: once
J: TRBJ2-5
D: NA
V: TRBV28

CDR3: CASSLGTGYGYTF
DNA: TGTGCCAGCAGTTTAGGGACAGGATATGGCTACACCTTC
size: NA
J: TRBJ1-2
D: TRBD1
V: TRBV28

CDR3: CASSPGGGHSPYEQYF
DNA: TGTGCCAGCAGCCCCGGGGGGGGACATTCACCTTACGAGCAGTACTTC
size: NA
J: TRBJ2-7
D: TRBD2
V: TRBV7-9

CDR3: CATRNTGELFF
DNA: TGTGCCACGAGAAACACCGGGGAGCTGTTTTTT
size: NA
J: TRBJ2-2
D: NA
V: TRBV28

CDR3: CASSSEGRLTTNEKLFF
DNA: TGTGCCAGCAGTTCCGAGGGGAGACTAACAACTAATGAAAAACTGTTTTTT
size: NA
J: TRBJ1-4
D: NA
V: TRBV6-2/TRBV6-3

CDR3: CASSETGAGRYGYTF
DNA: TGTGCCAGCAGTGAGACGGGGGCAGGAAGGTATGGCTACACCTTC
size: NA
J: TRBJ1-2
D: NA
V: TRBV28

CDR3: CASSFGGRPGELFF
DNA: TGTGCCAGCAGCTTCGGGGGACGCCCCGGGGAGCTGTTTTTT
size: NA
J: TRBJ2-2
D: NA
V: TRBV25-1

CDR3: CSVESGSTDTQYF
DNA: TGCAGCGTTGAATCTGGGAGCACAGATACGCAGTATTTT
size: NA
J: TRBJ2-3
D: NA
V: TRBV29-1

CDR3: CASSLLRQGSNQPQHF
DNA: TGTGCCAGCAGTTTGTTGAGACAGGGTAGCAATCAGCCCCAGCATTTT
size: NA
J: TRBJ1-5
D: TRBD1
V: TRBV28

CDR3: CASSYSPDRAVGYTF
DNA: TGTGCCAGCAGTTACTCCCCGGACAGGGCCGTGGGCTACACCTTC
size: NA
J: TRBJ1-2
D: TRBD1
V: TRBV6-5

CDR3: CASGPAGTGSHGYTF
DNA: TGCGCCAGCGGGCCCGCCGGGACAGGCAGCCATGGCTACACCTTC
size: NA
J: TRBJ1-2
D: TRBD1
V: TRBV23-1

CDR3: CASSLGTFQETQYF
DNA: TGCGCCAGCAGCTTGGGGACGTTCCAAGAGACCCAGTACTTC
size: NA
J: TRBJ2-5
D: NA
V: TRBV5-1

CDR3: CASSQRPGTGTDTQYF
DNA: TGTGCCAGCAGCCAACGTCCCGGGACAGGGACAGATACGCAGTATTTT
size: NA
J: TRBJ2-3
D: TRBD1
V: TRBV7-9

CDR3: CASSVGQGDRYGYTF
DNA: TGTGCCAGCAGCGTAGGACAGGGGGATCGCTATGGCTACACCTTC
size: NA
J: TRBJ1-2
D: TRBD1
V: TRBV9

CDR3: CAWSEGRARNSPLHF
DNA: TGTGCCTGGAGTGAGGGACGGGCGAGAAATTCACCCCTCCACTTT
size: NA
J: TRBJ1-6
D: NA
V: TRBV30

CDR3: CASSFGTSYNEQFF
DNA: TGTGCCAGCAGCTTTGGCACCTCCTACAATGAGCAGTTCTTC
size: NA
J: TRBJ2-1
D: NA
V: TRBV11-2

CDR3: CASSESGQYNSPLHF
DNA: TGTGCCAGCAGTGAATCAGGGCAGTATAATTCACCCCTCCACTTT
size: NA
J: TRBJ1-6
D: NA
V: TRBV6-4

CDR3: CAWSGHTGGGEKLFF
DNA: TGTGCCTGGAGTGGTCATACAGGGGGCGGTGAAAAACTGTTTTTT
size: NA
J: TRBJ1-4
D: TRBD1
V: TRBV30

CDR3: CASGQIMNTEAFF
DNA: TGTGCCAGCGGTCAGATAATGAACACTGAAGCTTTCTTT
size: NA
J: TRBJ1-1
D: NA
V: TRBV6-6

CDR3: CASSERLAGTTGELFF
DNA: TGTGCCAGCAGCGAAAGACTAGCGGGGACCACCGGGGAGCTGTTTTTT
size: NA
J: TRBJ2-2
D: TRBD2
V: TRBV9

CDR3: CASSLDRGGNYNEQFF
DNA: TGTGCCAGCAGCTTAGATCGGGGGGGAAACTACAATGAGCAGTTCTTC
size: NA
J: TRBJ2-1
D: TRBD2
V: TRBV11-1

CDR3: CASSLADSPGNTIYF
DNA: TGTGCCAGCAGCTTAGCGGATTCCCCTGGAAACACCATATATTTT
size: NA
J: TRBJ1-3
D: NA
V: TRBV5-6

CDR3: CASSLDQNYGYTF
DNA: TGTGCCAGCAGCTTAGACCAGAACTATGGCTACACCTTC
size: NA
J: TRBJ1-2
D: NA
V: TRBV7-6

CDR3: CASSNYRAGNTIYF
DNA: TGTGCCAGCTCAAACTACAGGGCTGGAAACACCATATATTTT
size: NA
J: TRBJ1-3
D: NA
V: TRBV18

CDR3: CASSQAPGLGVWGYTF
DNA: TGTGCCAGCAGCCAAGCCCCGGGACTGGGAGTATGGGGCTACACCTTC
size: once
J: TRBJ1-2
D: NA
V: TRBV3-1/TRBV3-2

CDR3: CASSPRQGSTDTQYF
DNA: TGTGCCAGCAGCCCGCGACAGGGCTCCACAGATACGCAGTATTTT
size: NA
J: TRBJ2-3
D: TRBD1
V: TRBV7-3